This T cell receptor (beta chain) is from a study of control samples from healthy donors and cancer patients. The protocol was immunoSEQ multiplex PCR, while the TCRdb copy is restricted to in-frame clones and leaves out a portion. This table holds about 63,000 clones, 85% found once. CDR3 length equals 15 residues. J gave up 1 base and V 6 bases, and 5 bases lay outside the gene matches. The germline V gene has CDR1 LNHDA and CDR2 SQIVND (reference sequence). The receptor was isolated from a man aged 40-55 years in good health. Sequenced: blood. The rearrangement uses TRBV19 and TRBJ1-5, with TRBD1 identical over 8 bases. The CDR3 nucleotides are TGTGCCAGTAGACGACAGGGGCCAAGCAATCAGCCCCAGCATTTT. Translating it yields CASRRQGPSNQPQHF.